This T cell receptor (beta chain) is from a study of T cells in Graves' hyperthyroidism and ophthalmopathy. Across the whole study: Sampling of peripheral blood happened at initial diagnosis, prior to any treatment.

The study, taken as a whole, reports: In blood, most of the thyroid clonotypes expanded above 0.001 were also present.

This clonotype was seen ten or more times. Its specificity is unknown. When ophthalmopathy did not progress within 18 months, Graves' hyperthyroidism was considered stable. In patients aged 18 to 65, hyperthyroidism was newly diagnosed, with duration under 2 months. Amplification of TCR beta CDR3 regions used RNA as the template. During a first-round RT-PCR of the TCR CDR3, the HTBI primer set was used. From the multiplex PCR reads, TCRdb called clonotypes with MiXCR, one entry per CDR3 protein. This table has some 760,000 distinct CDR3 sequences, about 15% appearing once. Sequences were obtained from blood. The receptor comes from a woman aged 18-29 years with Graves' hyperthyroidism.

CDR3 in DNA: TGCAGCGTTGATTCCGGAACAGATACGCAGTATTTT. This gives the protein CSVDSGTDTQYF. This chain uses TRBV29-1 with TRBJ2-3; no definite D call. The germline gives CDR1 SQVTM, CDR2 ANQGSEA. V was cut by 3 bases and J by 3 bases, with 7 bases left in between. CDR3 length: 12 residues.